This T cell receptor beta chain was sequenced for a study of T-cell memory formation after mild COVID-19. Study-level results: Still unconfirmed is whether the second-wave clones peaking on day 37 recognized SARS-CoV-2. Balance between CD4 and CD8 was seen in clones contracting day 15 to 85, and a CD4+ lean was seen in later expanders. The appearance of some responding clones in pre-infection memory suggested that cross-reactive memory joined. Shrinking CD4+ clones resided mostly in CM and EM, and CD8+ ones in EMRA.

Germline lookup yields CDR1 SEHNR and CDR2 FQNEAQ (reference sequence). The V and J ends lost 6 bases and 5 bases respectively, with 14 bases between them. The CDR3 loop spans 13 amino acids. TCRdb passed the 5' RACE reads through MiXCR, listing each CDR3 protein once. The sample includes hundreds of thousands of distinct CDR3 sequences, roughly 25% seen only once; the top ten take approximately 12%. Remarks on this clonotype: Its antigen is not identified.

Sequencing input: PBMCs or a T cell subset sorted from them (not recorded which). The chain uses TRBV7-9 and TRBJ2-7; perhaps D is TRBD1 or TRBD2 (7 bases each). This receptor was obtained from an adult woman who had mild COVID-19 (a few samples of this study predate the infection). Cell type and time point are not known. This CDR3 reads CASSPRGGDEQYF. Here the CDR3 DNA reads TGTGCCAGCAGTCCCAGGGGGGGGGACGAGCAGTACTTC. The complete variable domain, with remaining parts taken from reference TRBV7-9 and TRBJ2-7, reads DTGVSQNPRHKITKRGQNVTFRCDPISEHNRLYWYRQTLGQGPEFLTYFQNEAQLEKSRLLSDRFSAERPKGSFSTLEIQRTEQGDSAMYLCASSPRGGDEQYFGPGTRLTVT.